This T cell receptor beta chain came from a study of blood T cell repertoires in COVID-19. This CDR3 contains 13 residues. Germline V CDR1 and CDR2: SGHTA, FQGNSA. The V and J ends lost 5 bases and 4 bases respectively, with 9 bases between them. Clones were read by immunoSEQ multiplex PCR, and TCRdb kept only the in-frame ones, dropping some. The sample has 310,000 or so clones; about 90% are singletons. The sequencing sample was made of peripheral blood. This sequence originates from a woman between 45 and 60 years old who had recovered from COVID-19. The chain joins TRBV7-2 to TRBJ2-1, with D possibly matching TRBD2 (6 bases). CDR3 coding DNA: TGTGCCAGCAGCCGCGGGGATTACAATGAGCAGTTCTTC. This gives the protein CASSRGDYNEQFF.